Each of the 2 T cell receptor beta chains below was sequenced from the same sample in a study of T cell repertoires in cytomegalovirus infection. Using its own MiXCR run on the reads, TCRdb lists one record per CDR3 protein. The profile covers some 920,000 distinct CDR3 sequences, with around 30% appearing a single time and around 15% taken by the ten largest. Their target antigens are unknown. This specimen was cultured CD8+ T cells from PBMCs, taken from culture after CMV antigen stimulation. Source of these receptors: a human donor in good health (CMV status not recorded). Some clones in this sample may be carry-over from other donors' samples.

The chain recombines TRBV10-3 with TRBJ2-1; D remains unclear. The CDR3 spans 15 residues. Germline V lookup: CDR1 ENHRY, CDR2 SYGVKD. The V end lost 3 bases, the J end lost 2 bases, and 11 bases lay between the germline ends. The CDR3 protein is CAISEIGEAYNEQFF. The CDR3 nucleotides are TGTGCCATCAGTGAAATTGGGGAAGCCTACAATGAGCAGTTCTTC.

With respect to this clonotype: With a much larger clone just one base away, this may be a read error. The chain uses TRBV7-2 and TRBJ2-2, with a tentative D call TRBD1 (5 bases). There are 18 residues in the CDR3. Germline V gives CDR1 SGHTA, CDR2 FQGNSA. V was trimmed by 2 bases and J by 1 base, leaving 17 bases between them. This CDR3 is CASSLYRSVRENTGELFF. The CDR3, as DNA: TGTGCCAGCAGCTTATATAGATCGGTCAGGGAGAACACCGGGGAGCTGTTTTTT. The variable domain in full, completed from reference TRBV7-2 and TRBJ2-2, reads GAGVSQSPSNKVTEKGKDVELRCDPISGHTALYWYRQSLGQGLEFLIYFQGNSAPDKSGLPSDRFSAERTGGSVSTLTIQRTQQEDSAVYLCASSLYRSVRENTGELFFGEGSRLTVL.